This is a list of T cell receptor beta chains from one sample in a study of blood T cell repertoires in COVID-19. Measured with immunoSEQ multiplex PCR; TCRdb has only the in-frame clones, and not every one. The data show 300,000 or so clones, with 85% to 90% seen just once and more than 9% held by the top ten. Sequencing used PBMCs or T cells enriched from blood (not recorded which). The receptors were gathered from a woman in her late teens or twenties who had recovered from COVID-19. Each CDR3 is given with its conserved first and last residue. The D gene is left open where the match is weak. Expanded clones are given a class, and other clones once, few, many or no size at all.

v_gene	d_gene	abundance	j_gene	CDR3aa	CDR3nt
TRBV5-5	TRBD1	-	TRBJ1-1	CASSLQGETEAFF	TGTGCCAGCAGCTTGCAGGGGGAAACTGAAGCTTTCTTT
TRBV19	-	-	TRBJ1-2	CASSDPGGARGYTF	TGTGCCAGTAGTGATCCGGGGGGCGCGAGAGGCTACACCTTC
TRBV4-1	TRBD2	-	TRBJ2-3	CASSQDRSGGTTDTQYF	TGCGCCAGCAGCCAAGATCGAAGCGGGGGGACCACAGATACGCAGTATTTT
TRBV11-2	TRBD1	-	TRBJ1-3	CASSSITGQGSGNTIYF	TGTGCCAGCAGCTCTATAACAGGACAGGGATCTGGAAACACCATATATTTT
TRBV7-3	-	-	TRBJ1-1	CASSFDRGTEAFF	TGTGCCAGCAGCTTCGACCGCGGGACTGAAGCTTTCTTT
TRBV30	-	-	TRBJ1-6	CAWSAEYNSPLHF	TGTGCCTGGAGTGCTGAGTATAATTCACCCCTCCACTTT
TRBV30	-	-	TRBJ1-4	CAWSGSWANEKLFF	TGTGCCTGGAGTGGCAGTTGGGCAAATGAAAAACTGTTTTTT
TRBV24-1	TRBD2	few	TRBJ2-2	CATSDSTGLAGGPAGELFF	TGTGCCACCAGTGATTCGACGGGACTAGCGGGAGGGCCCGCCGGGGAGCTGTTTTTT
TRBV15	-	-	TRBJ2-1	CATSLPSYNEQFF	TGTGCCACTTCTCTACCTTCCTACAATGAGCAGTTCTTC
TRBV28	-	few	TRBJ1-6	CASSFTSSYNSPLHF	TGTGCCAGCAGTTTCACCAGCTCCTATAATTCACCCCTCCACTTT
TRBV7-9	-	-	TRBJ2-2	CASSLGVGGPTGELFF	TGTGCCAGCAGCTTAGGTGTTGGAGGTCCCACCGGGGAGCTGTTTTTT
TRBV2	-	-	TRBJ2-1	CASSASYNEQFF	TGTGCCAGCAGCGCGTCCTACAATGAGCAGTTCTTC
TRBV2	TRBD1	-	TRBJ1-2	CASSEVGGVSYGYTF	TGTGCCAGCAGTGAAGTAGGGGGCGTCTCCTATGGCTACACCTTC
TRBV4-1	-	-	TRBJ1-1	CASSQEIPGHLNTEAFF	TGCGCCAGCAGCCAAGAGATACCGGGACATCTGAACACTGAAGCTTTCTTT
TRBV6-6	-	-	TRBJ1-1	CASSYEGVTEAFF	TGTGCCAGCAGTTACGAAGGGGTCACTGAAGCTTTCTTT
TRBV9	TRBD1	-	TRBJ1-4	CASSPNAQGASEKLFF	TGTGCCAGCAGCCCCAACGCTCAGGGGGCCTCAGAAAAACTGTTTTTT
TRBV7-9	-	-	TRBJ2-4	CASSSSEDIQYF	TGTGCCAGCAGCTCCTCCGAGGACATTCAGTACTTC
TRBV5-4	-	-	TRBJ2-2	CASSLDVVGAGTGELFF	TGTGCCAGCAGCTTGGATGTGGTGGGCGCGGGCACCGGGGAGCTGTTTTTT
TRBV11-3	-	once	TRBJ1-1	CASSLSQNTEAFF	TGTGCCAGCAGCTTGTCACAGAACACTGAAGCTTTCTTT
TRBV12-3/TRBV12-4	-	-	TRBJ1-1	CASSSGLNTEAFF	TGTGCCAGCAGTTCGGGGTTGAACACTGAAGCTTTCTTT
TRBV12-3/TRBV12-4	-	-	TRBJ2-7	CASSQRGEQYF	TGTGCCAGCAGCCAAAGGGGGGAGCAGTACTTC
TRBV21-1	-	few	TRBJ1-5	CASTTAQPQHF	TGTGCCAGCACTACAGCTCAGCCCCAGCATTTT
TRBV7-2	TRBD2	few	TRBJ2-7	CASSFDGTSGMYEQYF	TGTGCCAGCAGCTTCGATGGGACTAGCGGGATGTACGAGCAGTACTTC
TRBV7-3	-	-	TRBJ2-3	CASSLFLQDTDTQYF	TGTGCCAGCAGCTTATTTTTGCAGGACACAGATACGCAGTATTTT
TRBV10-1	TRBD2	-	TRBJ2-3	CASTGGALDTQYF	TGCGCCAGCACCGGGGGGGCCCTTGATACGCAGTATTTT
TRBV7-6	TRBD1	-	TRBJ2-5	CASSLGFGTGLQETQYF	TGTGCCAGCAGCTTAGGGTTTGGGACAGGGCTTCAAGAGACCCAGTACTTC
TRBV7-9	TRBD1	once	TRBJ1-2	CASQGALESGYGYTF	TGTGCCAGTCAGGGGGCCCTAGAGAGTGGCTATGGCTACACCTTC
TRBV6-4	TRBD1	-	TRBJ1-2	CASSDAGTGHYGYTF	TGTGCCAGCAGTGACGCGGGGACAGGACACTATGGCTACACCTTC
TRBV6-2/TRBV6-3	-	-	TRBJ2-6	CASSFVRGSSGANVLTF	TGTGCCAGCAGTTTTGTACGCGGTAGCTCTGGGGCCAACGTCCTGACTTTC
TRBV27	-	-	TRBJ1-2	CASTPGLNYGYTF	TGTGCCAGCACTCCGGGACTAAACTATGGCTACACCTTC
TRBV30	TRBD1	few	TRBJ2-1	CAGFRGMGYNEQFF	TGTGCCGGGTTCAGGGGGATGGGGTACAATGAGCAGTTCTTC
TRBV28	-	-	TRBJ2-1	CASSTWTVQNYNEQFF	TGTGCCAGCAGTACGTGGACAGTCCAAAACTACAATGAGCAGTTCTTC
TRBV3-1/TRBV3-2	-	-	TRBJ1-2	CASSPHGQPDYGYTF	TGTGCCAGCAGCCCGCACGGACAGCCGGACTATGGCTACACCTTC
TRBV30	TRBD1	-	TRBJ1-1	CAWGTGDMNTEAFF	TGTGCCTGGGGGACAGGGGACATGAACACTGAAGCTTTCTTT
TRBV6-6	TRBD2	-	TRBJ2-6	CASSPGTSGNSGANVLTF	TGTGCCAGCAGTCCCGGGACTAGCGGGAACTCTGGGGCCAACGTCCTGACTTTC
TRBV19	-	-	TRBJ1-2	CASRTLGGAGYGYTF	TGTGCCAGTAGGACTCTTGGGGGCGCGGGCTATGGCTACACCTTC
TRBV19	-	-	TRBJ2-7	CASSISSARNYEQYF	TGTGCCAGTAGTATATCTTCCGCCAGGAACTACGAGCAGTACTTC
TRBV7-8	TRBD2	-	TRBJ2-5	CASSLVLAGAAHKETQYF	TGTGCCAGCAGCTTAGTTCTAGCGGGAGCCGCCCATAAAGAGACCCAGTACTTC
TRBV3-1/TRBV3-2	TRBD1	-	TRBJ2-7	CASSQSMVPGQGVYEQYF	TGTGCCAGCAGCCAGTCAATGGTCCCGGGACAGGGGGTCTACGAGCAGTACTTC
TRBV6-5	TRBD1	few	TRBJ1-3	CASRGQGFGNTIYF	TGTGCCAGCCGCGGACAGGGCTTCGGAAACACCATATATTTT
TRBV11-3	TRBD1	-	TRBJ2-5	CASSLGTGGETQYF	TGTGCCAGCAGCTTAGGAACAGGGGGGGAGACCCAGTACTTC
TRBV19	TRBD1	-	TRBJ2-7	CASSMGTEPYSYEQYF	TGTGCCAGTAGTATGGGGACAGAGCCCTATTCCTACGAGCAGTACTTC
TRBV29-1	-	few	TRBJ2-5	CSVDRGPGQSQETQYF	TGCAGCGTTGATCGGGGGCCGGGACAGTCCCAAGAGACCCAGTACTTC
TRBV18	-	-	TRBJ2-7	CASSPPAGQGPYEQYF	TGTGCCAGCTCACCACCGGCGGGGCAGGGCCCCTACGAGCAGTACTTC
TRBV2	-	-	TRBJ2-5	CASSVYQETQYF	TGTGCCAGCAGTGTCTACCAAGAGACCCAGTACTTC
TRBV24-1	TRBD1	-	TRBJ2-1	CATSDTGTGVSYNEQFF	TGTGCCACCAGTGATACCGGGACAGGGGTGTCCTACAATGAGCAGTTCTTC
TRBV6-6	-	-	TRBJ2-1	CASSRRAGTVLHNEQFF	TGTGCCAGCAGTCGACGCGCGGGGACGGTACTTCACAATGAGCAGTTCTTC
TRBV19	TRBD1	-	TRBJ2-7	CASSLTGTATSISIYEQYF	TGTGCCAGTAGTCTAACCGGGACAGCGACGTCGATCTCTATATACGAGCAGTACTTC
TRBV6-1	TRBD1	-	TRBJ1-5	CASSEVQGVGQPQHF	TGTGCCAGCAGTGAGGTACAGGGGGTCGGTCAGCCCCAGCATTTT
TRBV7-6	-	-	TRBJ2-1	CASSPLGTDSSYNEQFF	TGTGCCAGCAGCCCCTTGGGCACAGACAGCTCCTACAATGAGCAGTTCTTC
TRBV5-1	TRBD1	-	TRBJ2-6	CASSLDPGTVFSGANVLTF	TGCGCCAGCAGCTTGGACCCCGGGACAGTTTTCTCTGGGGCCAACGTCCTGACTTTC
TRBV5-4	-	once	TRBJ1-1	CATRGVMNTEAFF	TGTGCAACCCGGGGAGTGATGAACACTGAAGCTTTCTTT
TRBV7-9	-	-	TRBJ1-1	CASSSGPDSMNTEAFF	TGTGCCAGCAGCTCAGGACCGGACAGCATGAACACTGAAGCTTTCTTT
TRBV19	TRBD1	-	TRBJ1-5	CASSSRTGADNQPQHF	TGTGCCAGTAGTAGTCGGACAGGGGCTGACAATCAGCCCCAGCATTTT
TRBV28	TRBD1	-	TRBJ2-7	CASTRQGASSYEQYF	TGTGCCAGCACCCGACAGGGGGCGAGCTCCTACGAGCAGTACTTC